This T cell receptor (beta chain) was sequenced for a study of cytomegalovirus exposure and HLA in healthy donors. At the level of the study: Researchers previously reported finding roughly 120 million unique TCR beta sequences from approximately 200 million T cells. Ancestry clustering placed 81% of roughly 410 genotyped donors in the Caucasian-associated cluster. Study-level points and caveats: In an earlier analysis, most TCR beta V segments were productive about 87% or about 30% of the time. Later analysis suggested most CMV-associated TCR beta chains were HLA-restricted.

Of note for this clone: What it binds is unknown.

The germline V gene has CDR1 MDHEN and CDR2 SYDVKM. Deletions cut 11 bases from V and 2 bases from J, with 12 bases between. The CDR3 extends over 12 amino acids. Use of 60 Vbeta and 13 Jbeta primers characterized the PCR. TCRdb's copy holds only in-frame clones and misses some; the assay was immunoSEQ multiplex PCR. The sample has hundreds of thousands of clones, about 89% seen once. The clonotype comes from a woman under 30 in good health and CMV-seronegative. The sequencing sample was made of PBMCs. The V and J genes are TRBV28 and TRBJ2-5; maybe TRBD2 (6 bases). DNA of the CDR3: TGTGCCGGGGGGACGGCTCAAGAGACCCAGTACTTC. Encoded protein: CAGGTAQETQYF.